The 22 T cell receptor beta chains below come from one sample, sequenced in a study of T cells in Graves' hyperthyroidism and ophthalmopathy. TCR beta CDR3 region amplification was performed from RNA transcripts. The TCR CDR3 was amplified in a first-round RT-PCR using the HTBI primer set. TCRdb called the multiplex PCR reads again in MiXCR, with one record for every CDR3 protein. The repertoire holds over 400,000 distinct CDR3 sequences, with approximately 23% as singletons. The sequencing input was blood. Receptor source: a woman in her seventies with Graves' ophthalmopathy.

The genes are TRBV11-1 and TRBJ2-1; D gene uncertain. Trimming removed 4 bases at V and 0 bases at J, with 13 bases between. Germline V gives CDR1 SGHAT, CDR2 FQDESV (reference sequence). The CDR3 has 16 amino acids. The CDR3 bases are TGTGCCAGCAGCTCATATCGACTGAGCTCCTACAATGAGCAGTTCTTC. Translating gives CASSSYRLSSYNEQFF.

V usage is TRBV24-1 and J usage is TRBJ2-5, with TRBD2 as a possible D gene (5 bases). Trimming stripped 3 bases from V and 4 bases from J, with 5 bases between. The CDR3 consists of 12 residues. The germline V gene encodes CDR1 KGHDR and CDR2 SFDVKD. CDR3 sequence (DNA): TGTGCCACCAGTGATGGACTAGAGACCCAGTACTTC. This gives the protein CATSDGLETQYF.

This chain connects TRBV20-1 to TRBJ2-2, with 7 bases lining up with TRBD1. The trim removed 1 base at V and 1 base at J, leaving 6 bases unmatched. Per germline, CDR1 DFQATT and CDR2 SNEGSKA (reference sequence). The CDR3 runs 16 residues. The CDR3 reads CSARGTGVGNTGELFF. The CDR3, as DNA: TGCAGTGCTAGAGGCACAGGGGTAGGGAACACCGGGGAGCTGTTTTTT.

V gene TRBV12-3 or TRBV12-4 combines with J gene TRBJ2-3, with D perhaps TRBD2 (6 bases). V was clipped by 5 bases and J by 2 bases, with 17 bases between them. CDR3 size: 16 residues. In DNA form, the CDR3 reads TGTGCCAGCAGTCAAAGGGGAGGACGGTACACAGATACGCAGTATTTT. It yields the protein CASSQRGGRYTDTQYF.

In this sample, this clonotype turned up a few times. V is TRBV6-6 and J is TRBJ1-1; D is uncertain. V lost 0 bases, J lost 7 bases, and 15 bases lay in between. Germline loops: CDR1 MNHNY, CDR2 SVGAGI (reference sequence). The CDR3 is made up of 15 amino acids. The CDR3 here is CASSYSSDGYNEAFF. In DNA, the CDR3 is TGTGCCAGCAGTTACTCGAGCGACGGGTACAATGAAGCTTTCTTT.

The V gene is TRBV28, the J gene TRBJ2-3; a weak D match, TRBD2 (6 bases). This CDR3 region has 13 residues. Germline V gives CDR1 MDHEN, CDR2 SYDVKM. With 7 bases removed from V and 3 bases from J, the gap between germline ends came to 11 bases. In DNA, the CDR3 is TGTGCCAGCACCCTTGGGGGGACAGATACGCAGTATTTT. Translation gives CASTLGGTDTQYF.

The sample holds a few counts of this clonotype. The chain carries TRBV7-9 and TRBJ1-4; weak D call: TRBD1 (6 bases). This CDR3 is 13 amino acids long. Germline CDR1 reads SEHNR; CDR2 reads FQNEAQ (reference sequence). The V end lost 5 bases, the J end lost 6 bases, and 10 bases lay between the germline ends. CDR3: CASSRRTDEKLFF. In nucleotides, the CDR3 is TGTGCCAGCAGCAGACGGACAGATGAAAAACTGTTTTTT.

The chain joins TRBV20-1 to TRBJ1-4; TRBD1 matches 10 bases. Germline CDR1 and CDR2: DFQATT and SNEGSKA (reference sequence). The J segment lost 6 bases and the V segment lost 3 bases, leaving 4 bases of the junction unmatched. This CDR3 is built from 14 residues. The CDR3 here is CSASDRGPYEKLFF. CDR3 nucleotide sequence: TGCAGTGCTAGTGACAGGGGGCCGTATGAAAAACTGTTTTTT.

The chain employs TRBV13 and TRBJ2-7, with TRBD2 matching over 8 bases. The CDR3 is 17 amino acids. CDR1 and CDR2 (germline): PRHDT, FYEKMQ (reference sequence). V dropped 4 bases and J dropped 0; count of bases not matched to a gene: 11. The CDR3 protein is CASSSRGGRYSSYEQYF. CDR3 nucleotides: TGTGCCAGCAGCTCCCGGGGGGGACGATATAGCTCCTACGAGCAGTACTTC.

The V gene is TRBV10-1, the J gene TRBJ2-7; 13 positions agree with TRBD2. V was clipped by 0 bases and J by 4 bases; unmatched bases: 3. In germline, CDR1 is WNHNN, CDR2 SYGVQD (reference sequence). The CDR3 extends over 16 amino acids. The CDR3 loop reads CASSESGTSGKYEQYF. CDR3 bases: TGCGCCAGCAGTGAGTCGGGGACTAGCGGGAAGTACGAGCAGTACTTC.

This clonotype came up many times. This rearrangement joins TRBV12-5 to TRBJ2-3; 7 bases agree with TRBD2. This CDR3 is 13 amino acids long. The germline V gene encodes CDR1 LGHNT and CDR2 FRNRAP. The V gene end was trimmed by 9 bases and the J gene end by 6 bases; junction bases not matched to a gene: 9. The CDR3 sequence is CASGAGLMDTQYF. CDR3 sequence (DNA): TGTGCTAGCGGAGCGGGACTAATGGATACGCAGTATTTT.

The chain recombines TRBV9 with TRBJ2-5, with D perhaps being TRBD1 or TRBD2 (5 bases each). CDR1 is SGDLS, CDR2 YYNGEE, per germline. This CDR3 contains 16 residues. Trimming removed 0 bases at V and 2 bases at J, with 14 bases between. For the CDR3, the DNA is TGTGCCAGCAGCGTAGGGCCAACCGAGGGGCAAGAGACCCAGTACTTC. Translated: CASSVGPTEGQETQYF. The full variable domain, completed using reference TRBV9 and TRBJ2-5, is DSGVTQTPKHLITATGQRVTLRCSPRSGDLSVYWYQQSLDQGLQFLIQYYNGEERAKGNILERFSAQQFPDLHSELNLSSLELGDSALYFCASSVGPTEGQETQYFGPGTRLLVL.

This clonotype was counted at least ten times. The chain combines TRBV11-2 with TRBJ1-2; 9 nucleotides match TRBD1. Trimming cost V 2 bases and J 6 bases; bases outside gene matches: 10. The length of the CDR3 is 16 residues. Germline-derived CDR1 and CDR2 are SGHAT and FQNNGV. CDR3 sequence (DNA): TGTGCCAGCAGCTTAAAGTCCAGGACAGGGGTGGATGGCTACACCTTC. Its translation is CASSLKSRTGVDGYTF.

There are a few counts of this clonotype. The chain is built from TRBV4-3 and TRBJ1-5; D not resolved. The V end was cut by 0 bases, the J end by 1 base, with 7 bases between. The germline CDR1 and CDR2 sequences are LGHNA and YSLEER. The CDR3 has 15 residues. This chain's CDR3 is CASSQDTASNQPQHF. The CDR3 DNA reads as TGCGCCAGCAGCCAAGATACGGCAAGCAATCAGCCCCAGCATTTT.

This clonotype was recorded at least ten times. The J gene is TRBJ1-2, the V gene TRBV28; 7 positions match TRBD1. Germline CDR1 is MDHEN and CDR2 is SYDVKM. V shed 4 bases and J 5 bases; nucleotides not matched to a gene: 4. The CDR3 has 13 residues. The CDR3 loop reads CASSSGQTYGYTF. The CDR3 nucleotides read TGTGCCAGCAGTTCGGGACAGACATATGGCTACACCTTC.

The rearrangement joins TRBV18 to TRBJ2-5; the D gene is possibly TRBD1 (5 bases). CDR1 is KGHSH and CDR2 is LQKENI in the germline V gene. The germline V and J ends were trimmed by 7 bases and 5 bases, with 14 bases remaining between them. This CDR3 has 13 amino acids. The CDR3 sequence is CASLAGIQETQYF. DNA for the CDR3: TGTGCCAGCTTAGCAGGGATTCAGGAGACCCAGTACTTC.

This clonotype was seen many times. The chain links TRBV28 to TRBJ1-5, with TRBD1 matching 7 bases. The CDR3 sequence is 18 residues long. Germline V gene sequence: CDR1 MDHEN, CDR2 SYDVKM. Trimming removed 4 bases from V and 3 bases from J; junction bases left unmatched: 15. The CDR3 protein is CASSSGAQGLGFNQPQHF. The CDR3 DNA is TGTGCCAGCAGTTCCGGCGCACAGGGGCTAGGGTTCAATCAGCCCCAGCATTTT.

The rearrangement joins TRBV11-2 to TRBJ2-3; D could derive from TRBD1 or TRBD2 (6 bases each). CDR1 SGHAT and CDR2 FQNNGV come from the germline V gene. The CDR3 has 15 residues. The V end lost 5 bases, the J end lost 4 bases, and 16 bases lay between the germline ends. The CDR3 DNA follows: TGTGCCAGCAGCGTCATGGGGGGCCCCGCAGATACGCAGTATTTT. Translated: CASSVMGGPADTQYF.

This clonotype was picked up many times. The chain joins TRBV7-2 to TRBJ2-5; a possible D gene is TRBD2 (5 bases). Germline V CDR1 and CDR2: SGHTA, FQGNSA. The CDR3 spans 12 residues. Trimming took 0 bases from V and 6 from J, leaving 5 bases between them. This CDR3 reads CASSLAGKTQYF. Here the CDR3 DNA reads TGTGCCAGCAGCTTAGCCGGGAAGACCCAGTACTTC.

The chain links TRBV19 to TRBJ2-1; the match to TRBD2 covers 10 bases. V was pared by 7 bases and J by 6 bases, with 9 bases of the junction left unmatched. The CDR3 has 15 residues. Looked up from germline, CDR1 is LNHDA and CDR2 is SQIVND (reference sequence). For the CDR3, the DNA is TGTGCCAGTAAACAAACGGGACTAGCGAGCAATGAGCAGTTCTTC. Amino acid sequence: CASKQTGLASNEQFF.

This clonotype came up a few times. The chain combines TRBV7-6 with TRBJ1-5, with D possibly being TRBD1 (5 bases). This CDR3 is 16 amino acids long. CDR1 is SGHVS and CDR2 is FNYEAQ in the germline V gene. Deletions cut 1 base from V and 4 bases from J, with 14 bases between. The DNA of the CDR3 is TGTGCCAGCAGCTTAGGGGCAGGGAAGGGAAATCAGCCCCAGCATTTT. This sequence encodes CASSLGAGKGNQPQHF.

A word on this clonotype: This likely stems from a read error, as it lies one base from a far larger clone. The chain uses TRBV7-8 and TRBJ1-1; D not certain. From germline, CDR1 is SGHVS and CDR2 FQNEAQ. This CDR3 has 13 residues. CDR3 nucleotide sequence: TGTGCCAGCAGCCCAGGACTGAACACTGAAACTTTCTTT. As protein: CASSPGLNTETFF.